These 30 T cell receptor beta chains came from one sample sequenced in a study of shared clonotypes between healthy human individuals. The data were produced by immunoSEQ multiplex PCR, yet TCRdb's version contains in-frame clones alone and is incomplete. The sample holds 400,000 or so clones; around 96% are singletons and the top ten take about 0.32%. Sequences were obtained from memory CD8+ T cells sorted from blood. The subset denotes: CD45RO+ cells pooled with CCR7-negative TemRA cells. Receptor source: a man aged 25-45 years in good health.

This chain connects TRBV13 to TRBJ2-7, with 9 bases lining up with TRBD1. V lost 5 bases, J lost 7 bases, and 12 bases stayed unmatched. There are 15 residues in the CDR3. Germline CDR1 PRHDT, CDR2 FYEKMQ (reference sequence). CDR3 bases: TGTGCCAGCAGCGCCCCGGGACAGGGACTACCGGAGCAGTACTTC. It encodes CASSAPGQGLPEQYF.

This chain joins TRBV21-1 and TRBJ2-3; the table's D call, TRBD1, has no DNA check behind it. TRBV21-1 is marked as a pseudogene. CDR3 length: 15 amino acids. The CDR3, as DNA: TGTGCCAGCAGCCTCCGGGACAGGGGCACAGATACGCAGTATTTT. Its protein product is CASSLRDRGTDTQYF.

The rearrangement uses TRBV5-6 and TRBJ1-2, with D possibly TRBD1 on 5 matching bases. This CDR3 is built from 11 residues. Between the trimmed V and J ends, which lost 7 bases and 6 bases, there was a span of 10 bases. The germline V gene has CDR1 SGHDT and CDR2 YYEEEE. CDR3 nucleotides: TGTGCCAGCCAGGGCCGCCATGGCTACACCTTC. Amino acid sequence: CASQGRHGYTF.

V is TRBV19 and J is TRBJ2-5, with D perhaps TRBD2 (5 bases). This CDR3 contains 13 residues. Per the germline V gene, CDR1 is LNHDA and CDR2 is SQIVND (reference sequence). Trimming pared 3 bases from V and 6 bases from J, leaving 11 bases between. The CDR3 sequence: CASSMERKKTQYF. The CDR3 DNA reads TGTGCCAGTAGTATGGAGCGGAAAAAGACCCAGTACTTC.

The rearrangement joins TRBV6-6 to TRBJ2-7, with D tentatively TRBD1 (5 bases). This CDR3 region has 13 residues. The germline V and J ends were trimmed by 0 bases and 3 bases, with 6 bases remaining between them. CDR1 is MNHNY, CDR2 SVGAGI, per germline (reference sequence). In DNA form, the CDR3 reads TGTGCCAGCAGTTACTCGGACAACTACGAGCAGTACTTC. This encodes CASSYSDNYEQYF.

The chain joins TRBV28 to TRBJ2-7, with TRBD2 matching 7 bases. The ends lost 11 bases at V and 4 bases at J; junction bases unmatched: 11. The germline V gene has CDR1 MDHEN and CDR2 SYDVKM. CDR3 length: 13 residues. CDR3 protein: CAWAAGAGYEQYF. The CDR3 nucleotides are TGTGCCTGGGCGGCGGGAGCTGGGTACGAGCAGTACTTC. The whole variable domain, remainder taken from reference TRBV28 and TRBJ2-7, is DVKVTQSSRYLVKRTGEKVFLECVQDMDHENMFWYRQDPGLGLRLIYFSYDVKMKEKGDIPEGYSVSREKKERFSLILESASTNQTSMYLCAWAAGAGYEQYFGPGTRLTVT.

The rearrangement links TRBV7-2 to TRBJ2-3; D unresolved. V lost 3 bases, J lost 6 bases, and 10 bases lay in between. The CDR3 sequence is 13 residues long. Germline values: CDR1 SGHTA, CDR2 FQGNSA. The chain's CDR3 is CASSFGQTDTQYF. The CDR3 nucleotides read TGTGCCAGCAGCTTCGGCCAGACGGATACGCAGTATTTT.

This chain connects TRBV28 to TRBJ2-1; 9 bases are a match to TRBD2. V gave up 3 bases and J gave up 0 bases; unmatched junction bases: 0. Germline CDR1 MDHEN, CDR2 SYDVKM. The CDR3 is 15 amino acids. The CDR3 DNA sequence: TGTGCCAGCAGTTTTAGCGGGAGCTCCTACAATGAGCAGTTCTTC. Translated: CASSFSGSSYNEQFF.

CDR3 sequence (DNA): TGTGCCAGCAGCGGGGGACTAGGACCGGGGGAGCAGTACTTC. Its translation: CASSGGLGPGEQYF. J is TRBJ2-7 and V is TRBV9; 8 bases align to TRBD2. Germline trimming cut 3 bases from V and 7 bases from J; bases unmatched to any gene: 9. Germline-derived CDR1 and CDR2 are SGDLS and YYNGEE. CDR3 size: 14 residues. Supplemented by reference TRBV9 and TRBJ2-7, the full variable domain reads DSGVTQTPKHLITATGQRVTLRCSPRSGDLSVYWYQQSLDQGLQFLIQYYNGEERAKGNILERFSAQQFPDLHSELNLSSLELGDSALYFCASSGGLGPGEQYFGPGTRLTVT.

The V gene is TRBV2, the J gene TRBJ2-7; tentatively, D is TRBD1 (6 bases). The CDR3 contains 12 residues. V shed 7 bases and J shed 4 bases, with 11 bases lying between them. Looked up from germline, CDR1 is SNHLY and CDR2 is FYNNEI. The DNA for the CDR3 is TGTGCCAGCAATAAAGGGGGTTACGAGCAGTACTTC. The encoded protein is CASNKGGYEQYF.

The rearrangement uses TRBV15 and TRBJ2-3; TRBD2 matches 8 bases. The germline CDR1 and CDR2 sequences are LNHNV and YYDKDF (reference sequence). V lost 5 bases, J lost 3 bases, and 7 bases stayed unmatched. This CDR3 has 15 amino acids. The chain's CDR3 is CATSPASGSTDTQYF. The DNA of the CDR3 is TGTGCCACCAGCCCCGCCAGCGGGAGTACAGATACGCAGTATTTT.

The genes are TRBV28 and TRBJ1-2; the D gene is possibly TRBD1 (5 bases). The CDR3 runs 13 residues. Germline values: CDR1 MDHEN, CDR2 SYDVKM. Trimming cost V 2 bases and J 5 bases, with 9 bases left between them. DNA for the CDR3: TGTGCCAGCAGTTTAACCCGGGGGTATGGCTACACCTTC. Translated, it gives CASSLTRGYGYTF.

The CDR3 here is CASSSDDDRDTQYF. CDR3 DNA: TGTGCCAGCAGCTCTGACGACGACAGGGACACCCAGTACTTC. The chain carries TRBV7-8 and TRBJ2-5; 7 bases align to TRBD1. The V gene's germline CDR1 is SGHVS and CDR2 FQNEAQ. V dropped 4 bases and J dropped 8; count of bases not matched to a gene: 10. The CDR3 has 14 residues.

This clone showed up just once. The chain employs TRBV5-1 and TRBJ1-1, with TRBD1 matching 7 bases. CDR1 and CDR2 (germline): SGHRS, YFSETQ. This CDR3 comprises 12 residues. The J segment lost 0 bases and the V segment lost 8 bases, leaving 1 base of the junction unmatched. The CDR3 sequence is CASDRVNTEAFF. As DNA, the CDR3 is TGCGCCAGTGACAGGGTGAACACTGAAGCTTTCTTT.

This clone was recorded only once. The chain uses TRBV4-1 and TRBJ2-1; 8 bases match TRBD2. Trimming took 0 bases from V and 7 from J; bases not matched to a gene: 14. The CDR3 totals 18 residues. Germline loops: CDR1 MGHRA, CDR2 YSYEKL. In DNA, the CDR3 is TGCGCCAGCAGCCAAGATGAGAGTTCGACTAGCGTATGGAATGAGCAGTTCTTC. Translation: CASSQDESSTSVWNEQFF.

The gene calls are TRBV29-1 and TRBJ2-1; D remains unclear. The CDR3 contains 15 residues. Germline assignment: CDR1 SQVTM and CDR2 ANQGSEA. Trimming shortened V by 4 bases and J by 2 bases, and 15 bases separated the two germline ends. The CDR3 protein is CSVVVWLGPYNEQFF. CDR3 nucleotide sequence: TGCAGCGTTGTGGTGTGGCTTGGGCCCTACAATGAGCAGTTCTTC.

V usage is TRBV11-2 and J usage is TRBJ1-3; 10 nucleotides match TRBD1. Germline CDR1 SGHAT, CDR2 FQNNGV. Trimming at V came to 5 bases and at J to 1 base, leaving 5 bases not matched to a gene. The CDR3 length is 16 residues. Here the CDR3 reads CASSADRGLSGNTIYF. The CDR3 nucleotides read TGTGCCAGCAGCGCAGACAGGGGGCTATCTGGAAACACCATATATTTT.

The chain is built from TRBV6-5 and TRBJ1-2; D is ambiguous. CDR3 length: 14 amino acids. Trimming removed 6 bases at V and 6 bases at J, with 17 bases between. Germline CDR1 is MNHEY and CDR2 is SVGAGI. The DNA for the CDR3 is TGTGCCAGCAGGTACGGCAGTCGGGTGGATGGCTACACCTTC. The encoded protein is CASRYGSRVDGYTF.

The rearrangement uses TRBV5-1 and TRBJ2-3, with unresolved D. Per germline, CDR1 SGHRS and CDR2 YFSETQ. The CDR3 sequence is 17 residues long. The ends were cut back, 4 bases at V and 0 bases at J, with 18 bases in the middle. This CDR3 is CASSRATLGPSTDTQYF. In nucleotides, the CDR3 is TGCGCCAGCAGCCGAGCCACCCTAGGGCCTAGCACAGATACGCAGTATTTT.

V is TRBV23-1 and J is TRBJ1-1; D is ambiguous. TRBV23-1 is labeled an ORF, and its function is uncertain. The CDR3 length is 15 residues. V lost 0 bases and J lost 3, with 11 bases in between. The CDR3 DNA reads as TGCGCCAGCAGTCAATCTAGGACTTCTTACACTGAAGCTTTCTTT. This codes for CASSQSRTSYTEAFF.

On this clone: The sample has other DNA sequences that encode this CDR3 too. This rearrangement joins TRBV5-1 to TRBJ1-3; TRBD1 might be the D (5 bases). The germline V gene encodes CDR1 SGHRS and CDR2 YFSETQ. Trimming stripped 0 bases from V and 0 bases from J, with 7 bases between. This CDR3 spans 15 amino acids. Here the CDR3 DNA reads TGCGCCAGCAGCTTGGGTGACAGCTCTGGAAACACCATATATTTT. Translating gives CASSLGDSSGNTIYF.

The chain's CDR3 is CSDEIFQETQYF. Written as DNA, the CDR3 is TGCAGCGATGAGATATTTCAAGAGACCCAGTACTTC. The chain is built from TRBV29-1 and TRBJ2-5, with D unresolved. The germline CDR1 and CDR2 sequences are SQVTM and ANQGSEA. V shed 7 bases and J shed 2 bases, with 11 bases lying between them. The CDR3 has 12 residues.

The V gene is TRBV7-9, the J gene TRBJ1-5, with D tentatively TRBD1 (5 bases). The V gene lost 1 base and the J gene lost 4 bases, with 8 bases spanning the gap. In germline, CDR1 is SEHNR, CDR2 FQNEAQ (reference sequence). The CDR3 loop spans 14 amino acids. Here the CDR3 reads CASSLGGPNQPQHF. DNA of the CDR3: TGTGCCAGCAGCTTAGGGGGCCCAAATCAGCCCCAGCATTTT.

The chain joins TRBV7-2 to TRBJ2-2; 8 nucleotides match TRBD1. Germline-derived CDR1 and CDR2 are SGHTA and FQGNSA. The CDR3 length is 16 residues. J lost 3 bases, V lost 3 bases, and 6 bases had no gene match. The CDR3 coding sequence is TGTGCCAGCAGCTTCGTCACAGGGGGACACACCGGGGAGCTGTTTTTT. This gives the protein CASSFVTGGHTGELFF.

This chain uses TRBV9 with TRBJ2-7; maybe TRBD1 (7 bases). CDR1 and CDR2 (germline): SGDLS, YYNGEE. The V gene lost 0 bases and the J gene lost 2 bases, with 12 bases spanning the gap. The CDR3 totals 15 residues. The CDR3 is CASSVGGGTAYEQYF. DNA for the CDR3: TGTGCCAGCAGCGTAGGTGGCGGGACAGCCTACGAGCAGTACTTC.

This rearrangement joins TRBV7-2 to TRBJ2-3, with D perhaps matching TRBD2 (7 bases). This CDR3 spans 15 amino acids. Trimming shortened V by 2 bases and J by 2 bases, and 11 bases separated the two germline ends. The germline gives CDR1 SGHTA, CDR2 FQGNSA. As DNA, the CDR3 is TGTGCCAGCAGCTTAAGGGGGAGGGCCACAGATACGCAGTATTTT. Translating gives CASSLRGRATDTQYF.

This rearrangement joins TRBV28 to TRBJ1-5; D might be TRBD1 (6 bases). The V end lost 7 bases, the J end lost 6 bases, and 19 bases lay between the germline ends. This CDR3 has 15 amino acids. Looked up from germline, CDR1 is MDHEN and CDR2 is SYDVKM. The chain's CDR3 is CASTRGGARGQPQHF. The CDR3 DNA follows: TGTGCCAGCACCCGGGGGGGGGCCAGGGGTCAGCCCCAGCATTTT.

The J gene is TRBJ2-2, the V gene TRBV4-1; 9 nucleotides agree with TRBD2. Germline V gene lookup returns CDR1 MGHRA and CDR2 YSYEKL. V lost 4 bases and J lost 6; bases outside the gene matches: 0. This CDR3 has 13 amino acids. CDR3 sequence (DNA): TGCGCCAGCAGCCTAGCGGGAGCCGGGGAGCTGTTTTTT. Translated: CASSLAGAGELFF.

The genes are TRBV18 and TRBJ2-2, with TRBD2 matching 7 bases. The V and J ends lost 2 bases and 1 base, in that order; junction bases with no gene match: 4. Germline V gives CDR1 KGHSH, CDR2 LQKENI. This CDR3 comprises 16 residues. As DNA, the CDR3 is TGTGCCAGCTCACCATTCGAGCGGGAGAACACCGGGGAGCTGTTTTTT. This encodes CASSPFERENTGELFF.

The chain employs TRBV5-4 and TRBJ2-3, with D uncertain. The CDR3 spans 15 residues. CDR1 is SGHNT, CDR2 YYREEE, per germline (reference sequence). Deletions cut 2 bases from V and 2 bases from J, with 12 bases between. The CDR3 is CASSLGRQVTDTQYF. DNA for the CDR3: TGTGCCAGCAGCTTAGGTAGGCAAGTCACAGATACGCAGTATTTT.